This is a list of T cell receptor beta chains from one sample in a study. A single record per CDR3 protein comes from TCRdb applying MiXCR to the 5' RACE reads. The data show tens of thousands of distinct CDR3 sequences, around 30% seen once. The sample taken for sequencing was tumor-infiltrating naive CD4+ T cells sorted from the breast tumor. These receptors were collected from a female donor with breast cancer. CDR3s include the opening cysteine and the closing phenylalanine or tryptophan. The D gene is left open where the match is weak.

v_gene | d_gene | CDR3aa
TRBV5-1 | TRBD2 | CASSARVLAGTYEQYF
TRBV20-1 | NA | CSASSLNSGNYNEQFF
TRBV6-1 | TRBD1 | CASTKTGNEQFF
TRBV6-5 | NA | CASSHSGDTNQPQHF
TRBV6-1 | NA | CASRLQPQVGLEQYF
TRBV6-6 | TRBD2 | CATLGTGGPHEQYF
TRBV10-1 | NA | CASSEQGREAFF
TRBV20-1 | NA | CSASGAGTYNEQFF
TRBV15 | NA | CATRTLLGRMSSYNEQFF
TRBV20-1 | TRBD2 | CSARRLANQPASYF
TRBV20-1 | TRBD2 | CSAPALAGAITGELFF
TRBV20-1 | NA | CSASSVGSRSDEQFF
TRBV5-1 | TRBD2 | CASSLRAGGETQYF
TRBV29-1 | TRBD2 | CSVEDTSGSSYEQFF
TRBV11-2 | NA | CASSSPLIQGRGTDTQYF
TRBV5-1 | NA | CASSLALGGGTEAFF
TRBV6-1 | NA | CASSEGVGGHLYEQYF
TRBV7-2 | TRBD2 | CASSPQDGGSRNEQFF
TRBV5-1 | NA | CASSLGSSRATNTEAYF
TRBV30 | TRBD1 | CAWSWTGSTDTQYF
TRBV4-1 | NA | CASSLREPANEQFF
TRBV29-1 | NA | CSIEAGVIRIPLYNEQFF
TRBV6-5 | NA | CASSPGGQNLLVDIQYF
TRBV12-3/TRBV12-4 | NA | CAGSQLLTGGQPQHF
TRBV5-1 | NA | CASRLDRFQETQYF
TRBV11-2 | TRBD2 | CAARLAENNEQFF
TRBV15 | TRBD2 | CATSRDSSGNTDTQYF
TRBV11-2 | TRBD2 | CASSFRGGAGDTQYF
TRBV11-3 | TRBD1 | CASSLGQGLVEQFF
TRBV19 | NA | CASSMGLEGLSSQPQHF
TRBV7-9 | TRBD2 | CASSLASGRAYEQYF
TRBV6-6 | NA | CASRVGDPGGYTF
TRBV3-1 | NA | CASTGDDEQFF
TRBV14 | NA | CASSQVLAELGEQFF
TRBV6-5 | NA | CASSSYDEQYF
TRBV6-2/TRBV6-3 | NA | CASSYSNEQFF
TRBV9 | TRBD2 | CASSPRGRDTGELFF
TRBV20-1 | NA | CSARDGGMNTEAFF
TRBV5-4 | NA | CASSLGLPQSYNEQFF